This T cell receptor beta chain was captured in a study of blood T cell repertoires in COVID-19. About the study: Samples representing acute and convalescent COVID-19 were sourced from the United States, Italy and Spain.

Authors' analysis steps: Estimation of nucleated cell counts relied on the amplification of reference gene primers. Clones were read by immunoSEQ multiplex PCR, and TCRdb kept only the in-frame ones, dropping some. V and J calls and clone size come straight from that table; D and trimming were deduced from the DNA. The table includes 130,000 to 150,000 clones, around nine tenths detected once. There are a few counts of this clone. J was trimmed by 3 bases and V by 1 base; bases with no gene match: 9. The CDR3 has 18 residues. Germline assignment: CDR1 LNHDA and CDR2 SQIVND (reference sequence). This TCR was recovered from a man aged 50 to 59 with active or convalescent COVID-19. The sample taken for sequencing was peripheral blood. The V call is TRBV19, the J call TRBJ2-1, with 10 positions matching TRBD2. The CDR3 coding sequence is TGTGCCAGTAGTATAGTGAAGCCGGGACTAGCGTTCTACAATGAGCAGTTCTTC. Its translation: CASSIVKPGLAFYNEQFF.